Sequencing of this T cell receptor (beta chain) was carried out in a study of blood T cell repertoires in COVID-19. Germline V gives CDR1 SNHLY, CDR2 FYNNEI. Trimming took 6 bases from V and 0 from J, leaving 9 bases between them. This CDR3 comprises 14 residues. Profiled with immunoSEQ multiplex PCR; TCRdb holds only in-frame clones, not every one. The sample includes about 170,000 clones, roughly four fifths seen only once; the top ten take 2.5% to 3%. This chain links TRBV2 with TRBJ1-5; D unclear. Sequencing was done on a sample of peripheral blood. This receptor was identified in a woman of 80 years or more with COVID-19, enrolled during active disease. The CDR3 nucleotides are TGTGCCAGCAGGGCACCATATAGCAATCAGCCCCAGCATTTT. Translating gives CASRAPYSNQPQHF.